This TCR beta chain was observed in a study of human T cells and chemical hapten exposure (dated by TCRdb to about 2021). Looking at the study overall: For sensitization, 2% DPC in acetone was applied to a 2 cm by 2 cm area of upper inner arm skin. Throughout the study period of roughly five months, patients also received therapeutic DPC doses to the scalp every week. Patch testing on the upper back used Finn chambers containing 0.01% DPC, with scoring done after 6 days according to International Contact Dermatitis Research Group standards. The patient cohort, mostly female, included alopecia areata with under or over 50% scalp involvement, alopecia totalis and alopecia universalis. Libraries were pooled for sequencing, and variation in per-sample TCR yields was attributed mainly to small differences in library volumes within the pool. In alopecia patients, the study followed how the peripheral blood TCR repertoire changed in vivo over primary and secondary sensitization to diphenylcyclopropenone (DPC), a hapten. Blood samples were taken from patients before sensitization (week 0) and at 2, 6 and about 24 weeks after DPC sensitization. For TCR sequencing, blood came from approximately 29 alopecia patients at anywhere from one to four time points (pre-sensitization, 2, 6 and 24 weeks).

The library was generated by RACE. The run used a NextSeq 500. During library preparation, unique molecular identifiers were attached to individual cDNA molecules so that TCRs could be counted quantitatively and reproducibly. From each blood RNA sample, both TCR alpha and TCR beta chains were sequenced. In the original analysis: A median of about 87,000 TCRs per sample was observed, with a range of roughly 20,000 to 750,000. V, J and CDR3 annotation of the TCR reads was performed with the Decombinator software suite. For PS versus PT1 abundance plots, all samples were subsampled to the same number of TCRs (28,000). Expanded TCRs were defined as absent before sensitization and observed at least eight times at the 2-week time point. The public reads were quality trimmed at Q25 with fastp and then assembled into clones with MiXCR by TCRdb, keeping productive beta chains. Rows matching on CDR3 protein sequence are summarized as one entry with the most common DNA and genes. These V and J calls derive from TCRdb rather than the authors' analysis. In this sample the table shows 300,000 to 450,000 distinct CDR3 sequences, around 5% of which occur a single time. The ten largest clones capture over 2% of the sample.

This clonotype has ten or more counts. No antigen is known for it. Qualities for individual bases were not recorded, and no much larger clone is one base off. Per the publication, the time point label means: patch test 1, 2 weeks after DPC sensitization. The treatment or condition label for this specimen denotes: therapeutic diphenylcyclopropenone sensitization with weekly scalp DPC. At each patch-test visit, blood was drawn before the patch test was applied. Patients were considered eligible if aged 18 to 70, diagnosed with alopecia and deemed suitable for DPC therapy, and patients were excluded if pregnant. Unfractionated whole blood was collected in Tempus Blood RNA tubes, and total RNA was extracted from that blood. Broader findings and caveats from the paper: Because every patient had alopecia, a presumed autoimmune disease, the patients' immune response might differ from that of healthy individuals. A positive correlation was found between the number of PT1 expanded TCRs and patch test score, with significance reached at thresholds 8, 16 and 32 but not 4. Expanded TCRs formed significantly more large CDR3 similarity clusters than pre-sensitization or healthy control sets, consistent with antigen-driven responses. DPC sensitization did not change how many TCRs were above 1 in 1000 frequency, and no evidence was found of alterations in global repertoire structure. Repeated subsampling changed both the strength of the expansion versus patch-test correlation and the threshold at which the correlation became significant.

The CDR3 runs 13 amino acids, cysteine and phenylalanine included. Just the 39-base CDR3 DNA is kept, in frame starting at base 1. The germline V gene sets CDR1 to ENHRY and CDR2 to SYGVKD. V was cut back by 0 bases and J by 11 bases, leaving a gap of 13 bases between them. This clonotype was sampled from a woman aged 45-65 years with alopecia areata. Some clones in this sample may be carry-over from other donors' samples. The sequenced sample was whole blood, obtained in connection with sensitization to the hapten diphenylcyclopropenone (DPC). Here the chain combines TRBV10-3 and TRBJ1-1, with the D gene not confidently named. Read as DNA, the sequence is TGTGCCATCAGTGAGTCGAGAGGGAGATCGGCTTTCTTT. This yields the protein CAISESRGRSAFF.